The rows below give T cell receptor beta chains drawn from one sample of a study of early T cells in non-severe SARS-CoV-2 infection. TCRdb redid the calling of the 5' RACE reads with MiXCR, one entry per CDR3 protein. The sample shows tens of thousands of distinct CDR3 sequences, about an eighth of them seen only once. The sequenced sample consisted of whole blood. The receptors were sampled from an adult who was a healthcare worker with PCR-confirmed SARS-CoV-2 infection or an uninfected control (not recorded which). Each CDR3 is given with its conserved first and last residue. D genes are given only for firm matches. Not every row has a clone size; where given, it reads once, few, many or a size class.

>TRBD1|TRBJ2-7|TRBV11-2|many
CASSPDRGTYEQYF
TGTGCCAGCAGCCCGGACAGGGGAACTTACGAGCAGTACTTC
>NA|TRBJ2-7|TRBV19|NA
CASSIDGVWQYF
TGTGCCAGTAGCATCGATGGGGTTTGGCAGTACTTC
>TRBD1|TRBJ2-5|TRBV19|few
CASSMGQHQETQYF
TGTGCCAGTAGTATGGGACAGCATCAAGAGACCCAGTACTTC
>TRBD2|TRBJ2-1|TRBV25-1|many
CASSSFSDSGGSYNEQFF
TGTGCCAGCAGCAGCTTTTCCGATAGCGGGGGCTCCTACAATGAGCAGTTCTTC
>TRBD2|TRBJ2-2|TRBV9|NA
CASSRGGTNTGELFF
TGTGCCAGCTCCCGGGGGGGGACGAACACCGGGGAGCTGTTTTTT
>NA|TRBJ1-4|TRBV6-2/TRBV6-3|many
CASSLQEATNEKLFF
TGTGCCAGCAGTTTACAGGAGGCAACTAATGAAAAACTGTTTTTT
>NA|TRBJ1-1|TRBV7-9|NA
CASSLRAAGDTEAFF
TGTGCCAGCAGCTTAAGAGCCGCAGGGGACACTGAAGCTTTCTTT
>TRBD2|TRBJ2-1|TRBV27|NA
CASSSPRTSGSINNEQFF
TGTGCCAGCAGTTCTCCACGGACTAGCGGGAGTATCAACAATGAGCAGTTCTTC
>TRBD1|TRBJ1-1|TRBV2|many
CASSPGTGARTEAFF
TGTGCCAGCAGTCCCGGGACAGGGGCCCGCACTGAAGCTTTCTTT
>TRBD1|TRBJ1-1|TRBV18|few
CASSGQGASEAFF
TGTGCCAGCTCCGGACAGGGGGCAAGTGAAGCTTTCTTT
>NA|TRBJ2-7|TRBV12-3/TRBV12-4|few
CASSTRQDEQYF
TGTGCCAGCAGTACCCGACAGGACGAGCAGTACTTC
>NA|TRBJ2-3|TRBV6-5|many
CASSYSIGADTQYF
TGTGCCAGCAGTTACTCGATCGGTGCAGATACGCAGTATTTT
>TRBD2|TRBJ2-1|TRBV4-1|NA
CASSQDPLLAGGEDEQFF
TGCGCCAGCAGCCAAGATCCCCTACTAGCGGGAGGGGAGGATGAGCAGTTCTTC
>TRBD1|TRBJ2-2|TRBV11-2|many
CASSLRAWAGGSTGELFF
TGTGCCAGCAGCTTAAGGGCTTGGGCAGGGGGCTCAACCGGGGAGCTGTTTTTT
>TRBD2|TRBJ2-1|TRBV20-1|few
CSAGKAGASYNEQFF
TGCAGTGCTGGGAAAGCGGGAGCTTCCTACAATGAGCAGTTCTTC
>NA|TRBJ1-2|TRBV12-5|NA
CASGLYPGYGYTF
TGTGCTAGTGGTTTGTACCCGGGCTATGGCTACACCTTC
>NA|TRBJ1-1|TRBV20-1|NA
CSARTANTEAFF
TGCAGTGCCAGGACGGCGAACACTGAAGCTTTCTTT
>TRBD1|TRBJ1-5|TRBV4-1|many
CASSLKLTGTTGAQHF
TGCGCCAGCAGCCTCAAATTGACAGGGACCACAGGGGCCCAGCATTTT
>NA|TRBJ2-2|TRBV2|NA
CASSDWVNTGELFF
TGTGCCAGCAGTGATTGGGTCAACACCGGGGAGCTGTTTTTT
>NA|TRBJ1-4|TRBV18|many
CASSPANRDHEKLFF
TGTGCCAGCTCCCCGGCGAACAGGGACCATGAAAAACTGTTTTTT
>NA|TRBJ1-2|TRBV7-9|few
CASSLGVGQGGYTF
TGTGCCAGCAGCTTAGGGGTGGGGCAAGGAGGCTACACCTTC
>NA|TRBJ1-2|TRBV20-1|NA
CSAIHPYGYTF
TGCAGTGCTATACACCCCTATGGCTACACCTTC
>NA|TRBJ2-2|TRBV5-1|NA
CASTLTGTYTGELFF
TGCGCCAGCACCTTAACAGGAACCTACACCGGGGAGCTGTTTTTT
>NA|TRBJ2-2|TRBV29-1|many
CSVDRGNTGELFF
TGCAGCGTTGACAGGGGGAACACCGGGGAGCTGTTTTTT
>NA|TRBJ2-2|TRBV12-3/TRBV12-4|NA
CASSYQLGELFF
TGTGCCAGCAGTTACCAGCTCGGGGAGCTGTTTTTT
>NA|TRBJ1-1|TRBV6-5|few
CASRTELYTEAFF
TGTGCCAGCAGAACAGAATTATACACTGAAGCTTTCTTT
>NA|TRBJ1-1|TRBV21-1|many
CASSNKGTNTEAFF
TGTGCCAGCAGCAACAAGGGAACTAACACTGAAGCTTTCTTT
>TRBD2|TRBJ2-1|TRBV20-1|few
CSARVKSLAGLPYNEQFF
TGCAGTGCTAGAGTCAAATCCCTAGCGGGACTTCCCTACAATGAGCAGTTCTTC
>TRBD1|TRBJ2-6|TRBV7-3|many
CASSLGQGVSGANVLTF
TGTGCCAGCAGCCTCGGACAGGGGGTATCTGGGGCCAACGTCCTGACTTTC
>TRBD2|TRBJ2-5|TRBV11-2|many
CASSSGTSGKETQYF
TGTGCCAGCAGCTCTGGGACTAGCGGGAAAGAGACCCAGTACTTC
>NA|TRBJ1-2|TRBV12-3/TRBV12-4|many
CASSFSQGGNYGYTF
TGTGCCAGCAGTTTTAGCCAAGGGGGTAACTATGGCTACACCTTC
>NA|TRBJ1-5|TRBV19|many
CASSGTAGDQPQHF
TGTGCCAGTTCCGGGACCGCCGGGGATCAGCCCCAGCATTTT
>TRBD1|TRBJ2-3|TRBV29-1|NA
CSGKPTGKADTQYF
TGCAGCGGGAAACCGACAGGGAAAGCAGATACGCAGTATTTT
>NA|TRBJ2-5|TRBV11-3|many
CASSLGGGFEETQYF
TGTGCCAGCAGCTTAGGTGGAGGGTTCGAAGAGACCCAGTACTTC
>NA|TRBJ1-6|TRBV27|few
CASSSLQGGDSPLHF
TGTGCCAGCAGTTCCCTACAGGGAGGGGATTCACCCCTCCACTTT
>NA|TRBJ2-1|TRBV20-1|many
CSALDILEQFF
TGCAGTGCTTTAGATATATTGGAGCAGTTCTTC
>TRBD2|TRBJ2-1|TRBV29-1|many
CSVRRAGVANEQFF
TGCAGCGTTAGAAGAGCGGGAGTTGCAAATGAGCAGTTCTTC
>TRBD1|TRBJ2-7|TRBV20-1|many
CSAKSGGYNMDYEQYF
TGCAGTGCTAAGTCAGGGGGCTATAATATGGACTACGAGCAGTACTTC
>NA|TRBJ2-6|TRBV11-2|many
CASSAGTSGANVLTF
TGTGCCAGCAGCGCGGGAACCTCTGGGGCCAACGTCCTGACTTTC
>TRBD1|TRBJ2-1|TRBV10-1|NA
CASRAGQGSAEQFF
TGCGCCAGCAGAGCAGGACAGGGGTCTGCTGAGCAGTTCTTC
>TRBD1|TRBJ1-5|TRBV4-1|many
CASSQDWRQGVGSNQPQHF
TGCGCCAGCAGCCAAGATTGGCGACAGGGGGTTGGTAGCAATCAGCCCCAGCATTTT
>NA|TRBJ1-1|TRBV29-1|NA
CSVEDKSTEAFF
TGCAGCGTTGAAGATAAGAGCACTGAAGCTTTCTTT
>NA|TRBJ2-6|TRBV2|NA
CASSDGHSGANVLTF
TGTGCCAGCAGCGACGGACACTCTGGGGCCAACGTCCTGACTTTC
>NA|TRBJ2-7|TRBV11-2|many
CASSNEWTTSYEQYF
TGTGCCAGCAGCAACGAGTGGACCACCTCCTACGAGCAGTACTTC
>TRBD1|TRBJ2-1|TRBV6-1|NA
CASSFTGGRNEQFF
TGTGCCAGCAGTTTTACAGGGGGCCGAAATGAGCAGTTCTTC
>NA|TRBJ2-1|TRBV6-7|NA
CASSYAVPSSSLFGEQFF
TGTGCCAGCAGTTATGCGGTTCCTTCCTCCTCGTTGTTCGGTGAGCAGTTCTTC
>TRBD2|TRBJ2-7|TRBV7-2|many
CASSYLRDYPSYEQYF
TGTGCCAGCAGCTACCTCCGGGACTACCCCTCCTACGAGCAGTACTTC
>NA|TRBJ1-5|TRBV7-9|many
CASSFSINQPQHF
TGTGCCAGCAGCTTCAGCATTAATCAGCCCCAGCATTTT
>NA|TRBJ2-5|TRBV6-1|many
CASTENWGGETQYF
TGTGCCAGCACCGAAAATTGGGGCGGGGAGACCCAGTACTTC
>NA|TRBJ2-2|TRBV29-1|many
CSAPRAGTGELFF
TGCAGCGCTCCCCGGGCGGGAACCGGGGAGCTGTTTTTT
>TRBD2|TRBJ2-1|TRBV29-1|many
CSVELAGPYNEQFF
TGCAGCGTTGAACTAGCGGGACCCTACAATGAGCAGTTCTTC
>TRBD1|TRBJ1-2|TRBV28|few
CASSLPAGGYGYTF
TGTGCCAGCAGTTTACCCGCAGGGGGCTATGGCTACACCTTC